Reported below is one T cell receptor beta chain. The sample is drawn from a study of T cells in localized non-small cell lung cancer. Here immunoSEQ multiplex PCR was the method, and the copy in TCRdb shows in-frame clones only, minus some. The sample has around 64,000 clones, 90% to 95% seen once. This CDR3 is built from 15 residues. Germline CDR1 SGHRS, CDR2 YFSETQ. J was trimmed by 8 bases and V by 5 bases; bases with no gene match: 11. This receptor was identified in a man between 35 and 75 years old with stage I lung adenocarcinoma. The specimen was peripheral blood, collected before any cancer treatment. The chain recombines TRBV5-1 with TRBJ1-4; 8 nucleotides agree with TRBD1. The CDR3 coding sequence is TGCGCCAGCAGTCCCGCAGGGGGCAACGGCGAAAAACTGTTTTTT. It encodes CASSPAGGNGEKLFF.